The source of this T cell receptor (beta chain) is a study of CD8+ T cells in alopecia areata. Whole-study context: Patients received oral tofacitinib, 5 to 10 mg twice daily, for moderate-to-severe alopecia areata. A 6-month off-drug phase came after tofacitinib, which had lasted 6 to 18 months.

Using a FACSAria, the CD4+ and CD8+ T cells were sorted from the PBMCs. As the sequencing template, cDNA was produced by extracting RNA and reverse transcribing it. Sequencing used immunoSEQ multiplex PCR; TCRdb keeps in-frame clones, though not all of them. The table shows more than 110,000 clones, with roughly 61% occurring only once. Germline V gene data show CDR1 as MNHEY and CDR2 as SMNVEV (reference sequence). The CDR3 runs 14 residues. Trimming pared 2 bases from V and 6 bases from J, leaving 13 bases between. This TCR derives from a human donor with alopecia areata. The genes are TRBV27 and TRBJ1-2; D not resolved. Specimen: CD4+ T cells sorted from blood, collected at week 0. For the CDR3, the DNA is TGTGCCAGCAGTTTAATGGGTCCATCCGATGGCTACACCTTC. Translation gives CASSLMGPSDGYTF.